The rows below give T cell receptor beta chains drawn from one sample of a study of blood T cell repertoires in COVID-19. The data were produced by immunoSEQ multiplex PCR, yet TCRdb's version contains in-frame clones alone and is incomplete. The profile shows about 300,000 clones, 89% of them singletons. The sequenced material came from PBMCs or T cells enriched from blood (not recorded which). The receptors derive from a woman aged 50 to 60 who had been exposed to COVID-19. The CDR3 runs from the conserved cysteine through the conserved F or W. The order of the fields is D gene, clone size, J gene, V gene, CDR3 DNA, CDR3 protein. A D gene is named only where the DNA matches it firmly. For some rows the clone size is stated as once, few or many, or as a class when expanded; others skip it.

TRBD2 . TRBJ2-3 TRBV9 TGTGCCAGCAGCGTAGGCGGGGGAACCGGGGGTACGCAGTATTTT CASSVGGGTGGTQYF
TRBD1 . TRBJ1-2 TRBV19 TGTGCCAGTAGTGTATCCCGGGACAGGAGAATGGGCTACACCTTC CASSVSRDRRMGYTF
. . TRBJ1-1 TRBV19 TGTGCCAGTAGTATAGGGACAGCTGCGGACACTGAAGCTTTCTTT CASSIGTAADTEAFF
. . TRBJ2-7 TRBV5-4 TGTGCCAGCAGCTTGGCCAGTAGCGGGGACAGCTCCTACGAGCAGTACTTC CASSLASSGDSSYEQYF
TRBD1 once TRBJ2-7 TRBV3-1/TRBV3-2 TGTGCCAGCAGTACTCAACCGGGACAGGGACGCCACGAGCAGTACTTC CASSTQPGQGRHEQYF
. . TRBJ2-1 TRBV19 TGTGCCAGTGCCTCTAGTCGGGGCTACAATGAGCAGTTCTTC CASASSRGYNEQFF
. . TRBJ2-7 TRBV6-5 TGTGCCAGCAGTTACTCGTTGGTACTTTCCTACGAGCAGTACTTC CASSYSLVLSYEQYF
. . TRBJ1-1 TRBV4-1 TGCGCCAGCAGCCAAGGGCCACGGCAGGGGCACACTGAAGCTTTCTTT CASSQGPRQGHTEAFF
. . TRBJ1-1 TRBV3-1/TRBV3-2 TGTGCCAGCAGCCAAGAGAACAAGAACACTGAAGCTTTCTTT CASSQENKNTEAFF
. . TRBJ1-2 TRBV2 TGTGCCAGCATCGGGGCTGCGGGGTTGGCGTCGGGCTACACCTTC CASIGAAGLASGYTF
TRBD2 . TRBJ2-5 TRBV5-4 TGTGCCAGCAGCCAGTCGACTAGCGGTCAAGAGACCCAGTACTTC CASSQSTSGQETQYF
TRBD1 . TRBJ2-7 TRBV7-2 TGTGCCAGCAGCCCCCAGACAGGGCGTGACGAGCAGTACTTC CASSPQTGRDEQYF
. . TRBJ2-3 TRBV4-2 TGTGCCAGCAGCCAGGACGGTCGGCGGGGTAGCACAGATACGCAGTATTTT CASSQDGRRGSTDTQYF
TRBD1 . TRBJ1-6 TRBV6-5 TGTGCCAGCAGTAGTGGACAGGGTTTCGCTTCACCCCTCCACTTT CASSSGQGFASPLHF
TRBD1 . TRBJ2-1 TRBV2 TGTGCCAGCAGTGTCCCCAGGGGGCAGGGAAATGAGCAGTTCTTC CASSVPRGQGNEQFF
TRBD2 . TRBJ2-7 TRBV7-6 TGTGCCAGCAGCTTAGATCGTGACGGGGGGGAAACCTACGAGCAGTACTTC CASSLDRDGGETYEQYF
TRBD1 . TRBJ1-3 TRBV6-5 TGTGCCAGCAGTAACAGGGGGACTGGAAACACCATATATTTT CASSNRGTGNTIYF
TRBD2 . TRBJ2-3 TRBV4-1 TGCGCCAGCAGCCAAGCAGGGCTAGCGGGGATGACAGATACGCAGTATTTT CASSQAGLAGMTDTQYF
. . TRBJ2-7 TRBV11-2 TGTGCCAGCAGCTTATTACAGGGCCGAACCTACGAGCAGTACTTC CASSLLQGRTYEQYF
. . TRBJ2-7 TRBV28 TGTGCCAGCAGCCCCGGGTCTTCAAAATACGAGCAGTACTTC CASSPGSSKYEQYF
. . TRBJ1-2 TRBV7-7 TGTGCTAGCAGCTGTCGACAGGTCCCAGCTAACTATGGCTACACCTTC CASSCRQVPANYGYTF
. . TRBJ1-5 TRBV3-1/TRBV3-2 TGTGCCAGCAGCCCCACGGGGAACAATCAGCCCCAGCATTTT CASSPTGNNQPQHF
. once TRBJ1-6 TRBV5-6 TGTGCCAGCAGCAGTATGAGGAATTCACCCCTCCACTTT CASSSMRNSPLHF
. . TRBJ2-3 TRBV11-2 TGTGCCAGCAGCTTGGACATCAGCACAGATACGCAGTATTTT CASSLDISTDTQYF
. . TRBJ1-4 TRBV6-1 TGTGCCAGCAGTGACCACCCGGGAACTAATGAAAAACTGTTTTTT CASSDHPGTNEKLFF
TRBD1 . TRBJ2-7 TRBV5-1 TGCGCCAGTACACAGGGGAACTCCTACGAGCAGTACTTC CASTQGNSYEQYF
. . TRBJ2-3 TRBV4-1 TGCGCCAGCAGCCAAGACCAGACTCATGGCACAGATACGCAGTATTTT CASSQDQTHGTDTQYF
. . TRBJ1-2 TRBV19 TGTGCCAGTAGTATCGTTAGCCTCCCGACGGCCTATGGCTACACCTTC CASSIVSLPTAYGYTF
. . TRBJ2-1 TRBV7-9 TGTGCCAGCAGCTATAGTATCTCCTACAATGAGCAGTTCTTC CASSYSISYNEQFF
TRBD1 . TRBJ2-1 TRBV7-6 TGTGCCAGCAGCTTAGCGGAAAGACAGGGGAACAATGAGCAGTTCTTC CASSLAERQGNNEQFF
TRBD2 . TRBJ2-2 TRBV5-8 TGTGCCAGCAGCTCATCGGGGGGGCCCCCCGGGGAGCTGTTTTTT CASSSSGGPPGELFF
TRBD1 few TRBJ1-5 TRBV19 TGTGCCAGTAGTATTGGACAGGGGCACACCGCTAGCAATCAGCCCCAGCATTTT CASSIGQGHTASNQPQHF
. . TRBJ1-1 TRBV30 TGTGCCTGGAGTGTACGCCTAGAAGCTTTCTTT CAWSVRLEAFF
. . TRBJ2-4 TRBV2 TGTGCCAGCAGTGCCCTGACACAGGCCAAAAACATTCAGTACTTC CASSALTQAKNIQYF
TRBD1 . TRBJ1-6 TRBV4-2 TGTGCCAGCAGCCAAGCCGCAGGGGGTGTTTCACCCCTCCACTTT CASSQAAGGVSPLHF
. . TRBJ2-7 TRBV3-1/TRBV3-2 TGTGCCAGCAGCCGGTCCAGGGGCTACGAGCAGTACTTC CASSRSRGYEQYF
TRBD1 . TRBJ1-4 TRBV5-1 TGCGCCAGCAGCTGGGGCAGGGGGCAGCAGTATGAAAAACTGTTTTTT CASSWGRGQQYEKLFF